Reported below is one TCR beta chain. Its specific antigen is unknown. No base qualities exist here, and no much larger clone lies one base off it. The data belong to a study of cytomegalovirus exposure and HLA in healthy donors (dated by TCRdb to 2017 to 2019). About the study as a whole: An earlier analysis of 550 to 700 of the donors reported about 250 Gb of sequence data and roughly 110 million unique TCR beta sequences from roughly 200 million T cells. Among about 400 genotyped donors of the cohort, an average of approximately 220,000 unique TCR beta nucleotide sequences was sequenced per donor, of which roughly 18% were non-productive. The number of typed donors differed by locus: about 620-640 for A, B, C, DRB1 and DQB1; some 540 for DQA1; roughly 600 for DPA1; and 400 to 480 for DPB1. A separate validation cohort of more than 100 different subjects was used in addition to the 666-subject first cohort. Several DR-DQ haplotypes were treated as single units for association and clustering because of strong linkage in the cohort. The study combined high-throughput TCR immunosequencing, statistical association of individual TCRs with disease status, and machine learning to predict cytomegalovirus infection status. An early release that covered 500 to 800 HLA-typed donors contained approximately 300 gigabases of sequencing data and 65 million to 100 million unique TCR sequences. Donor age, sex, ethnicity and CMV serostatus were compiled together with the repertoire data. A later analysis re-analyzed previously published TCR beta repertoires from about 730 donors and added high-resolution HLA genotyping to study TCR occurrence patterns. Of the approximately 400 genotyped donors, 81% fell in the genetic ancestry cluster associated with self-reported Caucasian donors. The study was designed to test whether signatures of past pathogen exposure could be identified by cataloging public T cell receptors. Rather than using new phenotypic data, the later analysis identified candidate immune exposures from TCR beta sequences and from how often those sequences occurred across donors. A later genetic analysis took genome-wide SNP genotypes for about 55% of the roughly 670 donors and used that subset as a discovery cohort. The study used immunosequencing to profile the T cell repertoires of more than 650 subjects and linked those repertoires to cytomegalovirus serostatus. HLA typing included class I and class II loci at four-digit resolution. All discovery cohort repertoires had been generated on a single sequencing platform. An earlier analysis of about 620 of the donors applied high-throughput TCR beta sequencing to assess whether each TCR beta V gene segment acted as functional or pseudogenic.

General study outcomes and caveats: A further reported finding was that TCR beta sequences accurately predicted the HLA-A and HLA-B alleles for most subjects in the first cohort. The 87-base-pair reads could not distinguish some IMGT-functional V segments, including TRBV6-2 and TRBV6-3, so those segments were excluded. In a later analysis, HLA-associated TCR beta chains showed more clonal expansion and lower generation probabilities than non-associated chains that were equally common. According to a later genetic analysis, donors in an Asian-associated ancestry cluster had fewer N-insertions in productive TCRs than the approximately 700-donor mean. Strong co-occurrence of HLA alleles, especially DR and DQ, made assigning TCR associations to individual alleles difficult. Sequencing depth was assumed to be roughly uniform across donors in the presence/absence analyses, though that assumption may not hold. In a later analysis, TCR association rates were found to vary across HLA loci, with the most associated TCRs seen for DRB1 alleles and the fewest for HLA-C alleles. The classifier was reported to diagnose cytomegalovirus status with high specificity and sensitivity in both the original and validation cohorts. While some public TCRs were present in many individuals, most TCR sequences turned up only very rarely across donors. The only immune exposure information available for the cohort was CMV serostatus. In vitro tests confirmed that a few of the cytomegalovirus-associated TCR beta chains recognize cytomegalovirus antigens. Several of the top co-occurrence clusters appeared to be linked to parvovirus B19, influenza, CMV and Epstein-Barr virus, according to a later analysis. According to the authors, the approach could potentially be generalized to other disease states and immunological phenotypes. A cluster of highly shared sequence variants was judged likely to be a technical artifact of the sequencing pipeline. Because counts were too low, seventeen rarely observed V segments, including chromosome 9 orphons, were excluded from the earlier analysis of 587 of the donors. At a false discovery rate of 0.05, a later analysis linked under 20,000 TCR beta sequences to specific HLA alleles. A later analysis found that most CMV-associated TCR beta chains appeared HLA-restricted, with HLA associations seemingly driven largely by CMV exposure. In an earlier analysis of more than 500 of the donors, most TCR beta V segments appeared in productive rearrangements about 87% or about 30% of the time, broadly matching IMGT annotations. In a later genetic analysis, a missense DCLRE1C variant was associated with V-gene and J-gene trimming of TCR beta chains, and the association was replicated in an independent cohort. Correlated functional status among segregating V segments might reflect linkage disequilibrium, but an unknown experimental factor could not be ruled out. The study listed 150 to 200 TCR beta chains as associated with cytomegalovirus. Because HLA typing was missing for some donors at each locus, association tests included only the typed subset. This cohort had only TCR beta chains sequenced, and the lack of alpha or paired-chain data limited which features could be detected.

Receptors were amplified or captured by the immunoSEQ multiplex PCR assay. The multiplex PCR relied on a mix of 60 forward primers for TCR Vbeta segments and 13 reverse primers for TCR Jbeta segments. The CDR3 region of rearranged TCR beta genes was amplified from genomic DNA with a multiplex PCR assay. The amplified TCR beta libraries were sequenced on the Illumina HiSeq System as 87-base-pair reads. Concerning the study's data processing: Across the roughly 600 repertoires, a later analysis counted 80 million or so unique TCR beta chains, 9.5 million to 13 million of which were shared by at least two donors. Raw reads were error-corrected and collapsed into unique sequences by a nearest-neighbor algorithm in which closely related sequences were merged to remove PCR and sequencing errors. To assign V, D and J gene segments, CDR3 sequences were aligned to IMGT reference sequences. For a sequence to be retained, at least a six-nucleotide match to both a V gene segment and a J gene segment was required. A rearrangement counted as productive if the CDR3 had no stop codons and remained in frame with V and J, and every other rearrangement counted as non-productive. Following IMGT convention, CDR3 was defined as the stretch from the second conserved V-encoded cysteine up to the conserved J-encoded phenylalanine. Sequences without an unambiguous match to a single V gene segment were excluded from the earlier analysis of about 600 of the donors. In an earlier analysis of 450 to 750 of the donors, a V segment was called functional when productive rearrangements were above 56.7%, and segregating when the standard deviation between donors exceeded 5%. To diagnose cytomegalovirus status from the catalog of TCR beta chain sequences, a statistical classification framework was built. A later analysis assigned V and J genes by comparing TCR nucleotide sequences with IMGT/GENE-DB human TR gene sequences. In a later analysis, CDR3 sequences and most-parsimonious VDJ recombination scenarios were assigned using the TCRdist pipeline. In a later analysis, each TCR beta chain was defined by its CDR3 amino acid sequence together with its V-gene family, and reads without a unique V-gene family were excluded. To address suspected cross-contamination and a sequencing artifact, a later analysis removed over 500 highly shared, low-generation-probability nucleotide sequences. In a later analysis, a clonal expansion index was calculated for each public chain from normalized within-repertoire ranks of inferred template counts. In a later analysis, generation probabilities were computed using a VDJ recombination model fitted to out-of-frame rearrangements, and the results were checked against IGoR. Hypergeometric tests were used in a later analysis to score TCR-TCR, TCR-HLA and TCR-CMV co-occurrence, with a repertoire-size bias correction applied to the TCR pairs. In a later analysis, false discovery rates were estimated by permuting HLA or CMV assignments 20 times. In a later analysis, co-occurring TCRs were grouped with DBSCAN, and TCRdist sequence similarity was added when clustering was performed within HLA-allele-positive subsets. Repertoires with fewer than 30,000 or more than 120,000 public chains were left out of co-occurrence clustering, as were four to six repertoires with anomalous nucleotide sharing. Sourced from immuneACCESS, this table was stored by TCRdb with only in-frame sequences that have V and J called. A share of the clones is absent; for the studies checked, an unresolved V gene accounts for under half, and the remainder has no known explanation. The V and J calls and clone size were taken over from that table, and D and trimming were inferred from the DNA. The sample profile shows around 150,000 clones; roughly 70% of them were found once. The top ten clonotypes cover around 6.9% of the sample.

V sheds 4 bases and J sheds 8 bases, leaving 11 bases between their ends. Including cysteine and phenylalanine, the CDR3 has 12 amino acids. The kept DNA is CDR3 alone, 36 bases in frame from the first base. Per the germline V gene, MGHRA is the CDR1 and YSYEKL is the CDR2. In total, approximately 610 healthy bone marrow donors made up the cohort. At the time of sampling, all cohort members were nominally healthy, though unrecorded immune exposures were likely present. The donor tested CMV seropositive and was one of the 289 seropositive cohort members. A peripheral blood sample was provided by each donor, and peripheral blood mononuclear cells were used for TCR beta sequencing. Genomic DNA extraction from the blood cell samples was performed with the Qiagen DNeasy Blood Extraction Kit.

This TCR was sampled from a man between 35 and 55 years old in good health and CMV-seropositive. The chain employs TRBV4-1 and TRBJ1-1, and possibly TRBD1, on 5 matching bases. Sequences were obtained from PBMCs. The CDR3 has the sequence CASSLGGVEAFF. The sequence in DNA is TGCGCCAGCAGCCTCGGGGGGGTAGAAGCTTTCTTT.